This TCR beta chain was captured by sequencing in a study of T cell repertoires in cytomegalovirus infection. The sample holds many counts of this clonotype. Its antigen is unidentified. The CDR3 is made up of 15 amino acids. V was clipped by 5 bases and J by 3 bases; unmatched bases: 10. Looked up from germline, CDR1 is SGHTA and CDR2 is FQGNSA. TCRdb ran MiXCR on the reads and lists one entry per CDR3 protein. The sample contains around 74,000 distinct CDR3 sequences, approximately 3.7% of which appear only once. The study's findings and limits: Within the response measured ex vivo, HLA-C-restricted CMV-specific TCR beta clonotypes were dominant.

The source material was PBMCs. This chain uses TRBV7-2 with TRBJ2-7; TRBD1 matches at 7 bases. The origin of this receptor is a human donor in good health (CMV status not recorded). Some clones in this sample may be carry-over from other donors' samples. CDR3 loop: CASSHSGTENYEQYF. CDR3 nucleotides: TGTGCCAGCAGCCACTCCGGGACAGAGAACTACGAGCAGTACTTC.